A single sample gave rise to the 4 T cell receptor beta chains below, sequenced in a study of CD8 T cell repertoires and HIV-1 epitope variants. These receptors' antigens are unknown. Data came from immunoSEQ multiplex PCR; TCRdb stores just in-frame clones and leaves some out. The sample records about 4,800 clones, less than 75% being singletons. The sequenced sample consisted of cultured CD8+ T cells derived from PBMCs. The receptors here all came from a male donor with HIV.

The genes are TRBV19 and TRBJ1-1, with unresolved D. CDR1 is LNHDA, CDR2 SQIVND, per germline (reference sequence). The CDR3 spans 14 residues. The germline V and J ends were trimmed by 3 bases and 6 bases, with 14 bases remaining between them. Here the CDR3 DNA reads TGTGCCAGTAGTATGAAGGGTGCGTTAGCTGAAGCTTTCTTT. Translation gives CASSMKGALAEAFF.

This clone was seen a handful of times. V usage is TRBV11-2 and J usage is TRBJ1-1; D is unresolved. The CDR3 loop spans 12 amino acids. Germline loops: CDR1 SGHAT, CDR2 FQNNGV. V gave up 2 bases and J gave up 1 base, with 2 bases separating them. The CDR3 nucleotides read TGTGCCAGCAGCTTATGGAACACTGAAGCTTTCTTT. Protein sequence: CASSLWNTEAFF. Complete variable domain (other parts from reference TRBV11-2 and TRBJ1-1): EAGVAQSPRYKIIEKRQSVAFWCNPISGHATLYWYQQILGQGPKLLIQFQNNGVVDDSQLPKDRFSAERLKGVDSTLKIQPAKLEDSAVYLCASSLWNTEAFFGQGTRLTVV.

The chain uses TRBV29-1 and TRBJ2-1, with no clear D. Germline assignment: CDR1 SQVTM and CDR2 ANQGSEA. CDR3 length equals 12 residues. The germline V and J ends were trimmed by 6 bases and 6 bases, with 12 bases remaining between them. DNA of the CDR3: TGCAGCGTCCTCCAAAGGGCCAATGAGCAGTTCTTC. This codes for CSVLQRANEQFF.

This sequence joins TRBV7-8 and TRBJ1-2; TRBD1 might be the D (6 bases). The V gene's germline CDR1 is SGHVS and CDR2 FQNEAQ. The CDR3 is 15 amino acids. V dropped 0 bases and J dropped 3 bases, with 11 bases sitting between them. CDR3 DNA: TGTGCCAGCAGCTTAGCTCGACAGGAGGACTATGGCTACACCTTC. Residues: CASSLARQEDYGYTF.